This T cell receptor beta chain was sequenced in a study of cytomegalovirus exposure and HLA in healthy donors. Study details: Under 85% of 398 genotyped donors fell in the Caucasian-associated ancestry cluster. Study-level findings and limits: Sequencing depth roughly uniform across donors was assumed in presence/absence analyses. In an earlier analysis, most TCR beta V segments were productive about 87% or about 30% of the time.

In the PCR, 60 Vbeta and 13 Jbeta primers were used. The table came from immunoSEQ multiplex PCR; TCRdb's copy has only in-frame clones and leaves some out. The repertoire has around 140,000 clones, about 81% of them found once; the top ten carry 7%. To note about this clone: Antigen unknown.

The sequencing sample was made of PBMCs. The receptor was derived from a man aged 25 to 45 in good health and CMV-seronegative.

CDR3 DNA: TGTGCCAGCAGTCCCCAGGTTGCCCACGAGCAGTACTTC. Translating gives CASSPQVAHEQYF. V is TRBV6-5 and J is TRBJ2-7; no clear D gene. Trimming stripped 5 bases from V and 5 bases from J, with 13 bases between. Germline assignment: CDR1 MNHEY and CDR2 SVGAGI. The CDR3 is 13 amino acids.